This T cell receptor beta chain was identified in a study of shared clonotypes between healthy human individuals. CDR1 is SQVTM and CDR2 is ANQGSEA in the germline V gene. Losses at the gene ends were 2 bases for V and 7 bases for J; bases not matched to a gene: 6. This CDR3 comprises 14 residues. As handled by the study authors: Filtering of immunoSEQ junctional sequences could not match full-length read filtering. TCRdb keeps only in-frame clones here, not all; method: immunoSEQ multiplex PCR. V and J calls and clone size are those listed in that table; D and trimming were worked out from the DNA. The sample consists of about 600,000 clones, less than 98% of them appearing once.

The clonotype originates from a young woman in good health. The chain links TRBV29-1 to TRBJ1-3; 9 nucleotides match TRBD1. The material sequenced was naive CD4+ T cells sorted from blood. Subset reported: CD45RA+ positively selected. CDR3 DNA: TGCAGCGTTGAACCCCGGACAGGGGAGAACACCATATATTTT. Amino acid sequence: CSVEPRTGENTIYF.